This T cell receptor beta chain was identified in a study of blood T cell repertoires in COVID-19. The wider study: There were acute and convalescent COVID-19 samples, and they came from the United States, Italy and Spain. The analysed material was cDNA or gDNA that came from T cells, B-cell-depleted T cells, or PBMCs.

In the study's own analysis: Reference gene primer amplification gave nucleated cell count estimates. Libraries were prepared by immunoSEQ multiplex PCR; TCRdb keeps only in-frame clonotypes and omits some of them. V and J calls and clone size follow that table, whereas D and trimming were derived from the DNA. The sample lists around 19,000 clones; 75% to 90% were seen once. The clonotype originates from an older woman with active COVID-19. The specimen sequenced was peripheral blood.

CDR3 DNA: TGTGCCAGCAGTTCGACTAGCGGGGGGGACAATGAGCAGTTCTTC. It encodes CASSSTSGGDNEQFF. The chain recombines TRBV6-5 with TRBJ2-1, with 14 bases that match TRBD2. The germline gives CDR1 MNHEY, CDR2 SVGAGI. J was trimmed by 5 bases and V by 4 bases; bases with no gene match: 1. The CDR3 is 15 amino acids.